This TCR beta chain derives from a study of CD8+ T cells in alopecia areata. Isolated RNA was reverse transcribed into cDNA used as the sequencing template. Measured with immunoSEQ multiplex PCR; TCRdb has only the in-frame clones, and not every one. The sample carries 110,000 or so clones, around 54% recorded once. Study-wide findings and caveats: Uncertain still, given a single nonresponder, is whether baseline CD8+ expansion links to response. Within the top 100, expanded CD8+ clones significantly decreased with tofacitinib, as did scalp clonality.

Of note for this clone: The antigen is unknown.

As to treatment: oral pan-JAK inhibitor, 5-10 mg twice daily. The investigators collected lesional scalp punch biopsies and peripheral blood from alopecia areata patients. Starting from PBMCs, sorting isolated CD4+ and CD8+ T cells. Germline CDR1 SGHNT, CDR2 YYREEE (reference sequence). The CDR3 covers 15 residues. Trimming took off 3 bases at V and 4 bases at J, with 11 bases between the two ends. The V gene is TRBV5-4, the J gene TRBJ2-6; D remains ambiguous. This material consisted of CD4+ T cells sorted from blood, taken at week 24, from a patient treated with tofacitinib. The source of this sequence is a human donor with alopecia areata. Here the CDR3 reads CASSSVMRGANVLTF. DNA for the CDR3: TGTGCCAGCAGCTCCGTAATGAGGGGGGCCAACGTCCTGACTTTC. The full variable domain, with the rest looked up from reference TRBV5-4 and TRBJ2-6, is ETGVTQSPTHLIKTRGQQVTLRCSSQSGHNTVSWYQQALGQGPQFIFQYYREEENGRGNFPPRFSGLQFPNYSSELNVNALELDDSALYLCASSSVMRGANVLTFGAGSRLTVL.